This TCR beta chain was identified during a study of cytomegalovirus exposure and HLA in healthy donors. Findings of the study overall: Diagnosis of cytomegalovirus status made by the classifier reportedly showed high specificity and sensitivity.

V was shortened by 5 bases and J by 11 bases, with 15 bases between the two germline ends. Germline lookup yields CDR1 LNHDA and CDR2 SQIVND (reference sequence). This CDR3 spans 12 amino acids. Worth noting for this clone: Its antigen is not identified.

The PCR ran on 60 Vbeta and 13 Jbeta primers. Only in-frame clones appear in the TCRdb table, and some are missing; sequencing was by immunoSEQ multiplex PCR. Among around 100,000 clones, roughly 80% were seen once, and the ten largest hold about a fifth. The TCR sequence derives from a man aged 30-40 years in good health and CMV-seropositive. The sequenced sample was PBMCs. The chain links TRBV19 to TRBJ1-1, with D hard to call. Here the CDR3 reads CASSEYPQAAFF. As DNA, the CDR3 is TGTGCCAGTAGTGAATATCCACAAGCGGCTTTCTTT. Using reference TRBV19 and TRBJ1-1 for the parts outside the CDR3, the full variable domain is DGGITQSPKYLFRKEGQNVTLSCEQNLNHDAMYWYRQDPGQGLRLIYYSQIVNDFQKGDIAEGYSVSREKKESFPLTVTSAQKNPTAFYLCASSEYPQAAFFGQGTRLTVV.